The 7 T cell receptor beta chains below all came from one sample that was sequenced in a study of blood T cell repertoires in COVID-19. The repertoire was sequenced with immunoSEQ multiplex PCR; TCRdb's copy has only in-frame clones and lacks some. The sample yields 200,000 or so clones, about four fifths seen once. Material for sequencing was peripheral blood. The source is an elderly woman with COVID-19, enrolled during active disease.

The V and J genes are TRBV5-4 and TRBJ2-3, with TRBD2 matching 9 bases. The junction had 8 bases not matched to a gene; V was cut back by 0 bases and J by 0 bases. This CDR3 region has 18 residues. CDR1 and CDR2 (germline): SGHNT, YYREEE (reference sequence). The CDR3 DNA sequence: TGTGCCAGCAGCTTGGGACTAGCGGTTAAAACTAGCACAGATACGCAGTATTTT. It translates to CASSLGLAVKTSTDTQYF. The full variable domain, its missing parts supplied by reference TRBV5-4 and TRBJ2-3, is ETGVTQSPTHLIKTRGQQVTLRCSSQSGHNTVSWYQQALGQGPQFIFQYYREEENGRGNFPPRFSGLQFPNYSSELNVNALELDDSALYLCASSLGLAVKTSTDTQYFGPGTRLTVL.

This chain links TRBV28 with TRBJ2-1, with 12 positions matching TRBD2. This CDR3 region has 14 residues. Germline CDR1 MDHEN, CDR2 SYDVKM. J was trimmed by 9 bases and V by 8 bases; bases with no gene match: 8. CDR3 sequence: CASHSSGRGGEQFF. The DNA of the CDR3 is TGTGCCAGCCACTCTAGCGGGAGGGGGGGTGAGCAGTTCTTC. The full variable domain, in which reference TRBV28 and TRBJ2-1 provide the parts outside the CDR3, is DVKVTQSSRYLVKRTGEKVFLECVQDMDHENMFWYRQDPGLGLRLIYFSYDVKMKEKGDIPEGYSVSREKKERFSLILESASTNQTSMYLCASHSSGRGGEQFFGPGTRLTVL.

This clone was seen just once. The V call is TRBV6-5, the J call TRBJ1-5, with D possibly being TRBD1 (6 bases). The CDR3 length is 15 residues. Looked up from germline, CDR1 is MNHEY and CDR2 is SVGAGI. Trimming removed 5 bases from V and 1 base from J, with 12 bases in between. The CDR3 loop reads CASSQTGWSNQPQHF. CDR3 in DNA: TGTGCCAGCAGTCAGACAGGTTGGAGCAATCAGCCCCAGCATTTT.

The gene calls are TRBV6-2 or TRBV6-3 and TRBJ2-4, with a tentative D call TRBD2 (7 bases). The V gene's germline CDR1 is MNHEY and CDR2 SVGEGT. The CDR3 length is 16 residues. V was shortened by 2 bases and J by 4 bases, with 15 bases between the two germline ends. In DNA, the CDR3 is TGTGCCAGCAGTTACGGGCGGGGGCTGTGGAAAAACATTCAGTACTTC. The encoded protein is CASSYGRGLWKNIQYF.

The rearrangement uses TRBV9 and TRBJ2-1, with 10 bases fitting TRBD2. J gave up 2 bases and V 4 bases, and 3 bases lay outside the gene matches. The V gene's germline CDR1 is SGDLS and CDR2 YYNGEE. This CDR3 is built from 15 residues. CDR3 amino acids: CASSPLAGTYNEQFF. The CDR3 DNA reads TGTGCCAGCAGCCCACTAGCGGGGACCTACAATGAGCAGTTCTTC.

V gene TRBV7-9 combines with J gene TRBJ1-2; 9 positions agree with TRBD1. V shed 6 bases and J 2 bases; nucleotides not matched to a gene: 13. Germline-derived CDR1 and CDR2 are SEHNR and FQNEAQ (reference sequence). This CDR3 has 17 amino acids. The CDR3 bases are TGTGCCAGCAGTACATCTAACCGGGACAGGGACAACTATGGCTACACCTTC. Translating it yields CASSTSNRDRDNYGYTF.

J is TRBJ2-3 and V is TRBV2, with a weak D call TRBD2 (5 bases). V was clipped by 2 bases and J by 10 bases, with 7 bases between them. CDR1 is SNHLY and CDR2 is FYNNEI in the germline V gene. The CDR3 has 11 residues. The CDR3 reads CASSERESQYF. In DNA form, the CDR3 reads TGTGCCAGCAGTGAAAGGGAGTCGCAGTATTTT. Drawing the rest from reference TRBV2 and TRBJ2-3, the complete variable domain is EPEVTQTPSHQVTQMGQEVILRCVPISNHLYFYWYRQILGQKVEFLVSFYNNEISEKSEIFDDQFSVERPDGSNFTLKIRSTKLEDSAMYFCASSERESQYFGPGTRLTVL.